The source of this TCR beta chain is a study of T cells in narcolepsy. TCRdb's copy holds only in-frame clones and misses some; the assay was immunoSEQ multiplex PCR. The sample contains fewer than 35,000 clones, roughly 80% of which appear only once. The sequencing sample was made of CD45RA- memory CD4+ T cells from PBMCs. The receptor was isolated from a human donor with narcolepsy.

CDR3 nucleotide sequence: TGTGCCAGCAGCCCGACGGCGGGGCGTCAGTTCTTC. Its protein is CASSPTAGRQFF. The chain links TRBV4-2 to TRBJ2-1; tentative D call: TRBD2 (6 bases). V dropped 4 bases and J dropped 13 bases, with 14 bases sitting between them. The germline CDR1 and CDR2 sequences are LGHNA and YNFKEQ. The CDR3 extends over 12 amino acids.